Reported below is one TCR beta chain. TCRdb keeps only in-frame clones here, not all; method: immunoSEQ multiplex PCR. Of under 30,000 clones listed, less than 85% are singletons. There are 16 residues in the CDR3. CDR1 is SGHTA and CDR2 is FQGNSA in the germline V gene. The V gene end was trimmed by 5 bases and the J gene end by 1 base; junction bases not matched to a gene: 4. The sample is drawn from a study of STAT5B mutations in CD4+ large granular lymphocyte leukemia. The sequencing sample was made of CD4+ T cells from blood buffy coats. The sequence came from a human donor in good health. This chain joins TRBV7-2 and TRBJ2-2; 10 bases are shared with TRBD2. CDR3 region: CASSRRLAGNTGELFF. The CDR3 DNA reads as TGTGCCAGCAGCCGAAGACTAGCGGGGAACACCGGGGAGCTGTTTTTT.